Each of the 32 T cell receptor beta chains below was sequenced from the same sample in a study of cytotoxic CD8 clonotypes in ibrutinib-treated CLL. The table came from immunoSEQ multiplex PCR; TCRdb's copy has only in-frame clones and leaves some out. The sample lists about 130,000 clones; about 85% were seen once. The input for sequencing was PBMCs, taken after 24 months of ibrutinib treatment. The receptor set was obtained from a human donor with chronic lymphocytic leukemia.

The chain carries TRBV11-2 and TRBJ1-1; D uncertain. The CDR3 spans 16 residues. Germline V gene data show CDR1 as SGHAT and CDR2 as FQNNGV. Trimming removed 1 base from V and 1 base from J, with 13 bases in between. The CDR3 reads CASSLGVLRTNTEAFF. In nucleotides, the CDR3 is TGTGCCAGCAGCTTAGGAGTTCTGCGGACGAACACTGAAGCTTTCTTT. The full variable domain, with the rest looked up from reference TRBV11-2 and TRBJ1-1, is EAGVAQSPRYKIIEKRQSVAFWCNPISGHATLYWYQQILGQGPKLLIQFQNNGVVDDSQLPKDRFSAERLKGVDSTLKIQPAKLEDSAVYLCASSLGVLRTNTEAFFGQGTRLTVV.

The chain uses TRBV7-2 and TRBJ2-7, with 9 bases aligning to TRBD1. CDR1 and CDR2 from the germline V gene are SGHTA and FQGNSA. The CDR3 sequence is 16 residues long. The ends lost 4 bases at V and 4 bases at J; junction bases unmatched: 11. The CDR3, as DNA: TGTGCCAGCAGCTCATATAACAGGGGGCTGCCATACGAGCAGTACTTC. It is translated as CASSSYNRGLPYEQYF.

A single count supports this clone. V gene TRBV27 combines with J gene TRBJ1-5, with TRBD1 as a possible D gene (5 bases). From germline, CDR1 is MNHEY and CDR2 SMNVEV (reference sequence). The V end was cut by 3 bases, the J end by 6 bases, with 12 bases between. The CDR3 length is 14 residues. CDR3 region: CASSLGGSVQPQHF. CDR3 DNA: TGTGCCAGCAGTTTGGGGGGGTCGGTTCAGCCCCAGCATTTT.

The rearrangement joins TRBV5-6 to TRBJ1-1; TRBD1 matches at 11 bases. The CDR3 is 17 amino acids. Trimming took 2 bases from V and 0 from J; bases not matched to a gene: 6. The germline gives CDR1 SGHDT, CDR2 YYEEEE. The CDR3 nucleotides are TGTGCCAGCAGCTTCGGACAGGGGGCAAGGGTGAACACTGAAGCTTTCTTT. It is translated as CASSFGQGARVNTEAFF.

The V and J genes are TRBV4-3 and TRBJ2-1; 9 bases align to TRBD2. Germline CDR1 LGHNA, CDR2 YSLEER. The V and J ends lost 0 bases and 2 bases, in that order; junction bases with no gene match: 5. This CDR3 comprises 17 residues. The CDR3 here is CASSQDASGEPYNEQFF. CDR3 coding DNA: TGCGCCAGCAGCCAAGATGCTAGCGGGGAACCCTACAATGAGCAGTTCTTC.

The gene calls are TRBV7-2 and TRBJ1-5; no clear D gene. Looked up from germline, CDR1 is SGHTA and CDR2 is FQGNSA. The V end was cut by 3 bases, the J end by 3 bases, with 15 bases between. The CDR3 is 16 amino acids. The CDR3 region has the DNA TGTGCCAGCAGCTTTCTTGGACGGGAGGCCAATCAGCCCCAGCATTTT. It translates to CASSFLGREANQPQHF.

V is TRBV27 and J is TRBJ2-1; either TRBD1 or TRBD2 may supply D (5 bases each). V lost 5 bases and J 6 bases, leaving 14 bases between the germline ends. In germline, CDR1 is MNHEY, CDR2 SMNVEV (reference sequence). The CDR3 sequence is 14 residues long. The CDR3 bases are TGTGCCAGCAGTCCGAGGGGAACATCCAATGAGCAGTTCTTC. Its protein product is CASSPRGTSNEQFF.

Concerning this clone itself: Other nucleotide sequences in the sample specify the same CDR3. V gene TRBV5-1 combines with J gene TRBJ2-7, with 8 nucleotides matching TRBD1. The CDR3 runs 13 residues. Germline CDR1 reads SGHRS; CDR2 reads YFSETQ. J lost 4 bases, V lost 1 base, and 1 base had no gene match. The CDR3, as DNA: TGCGCCAGCAGCTTGACAGGGGGGTACGAGCAGTACTTC. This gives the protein CASSLTGGYEQYF.

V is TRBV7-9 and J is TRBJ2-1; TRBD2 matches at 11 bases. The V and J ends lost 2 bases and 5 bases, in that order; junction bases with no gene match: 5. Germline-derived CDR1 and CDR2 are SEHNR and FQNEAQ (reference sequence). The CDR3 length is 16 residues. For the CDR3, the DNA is TGTGCCAGCAGCTTAAAGGCTAGCGGGGGGAACAATGAGCAGTTCTTC. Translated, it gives CASSLKASGGNNEQFF. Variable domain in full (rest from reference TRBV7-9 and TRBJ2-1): DTGVSQNPRHKITKRGQNVTFRCDPISEHNRLYWYRQTLGQGPEFLTYFQNEAQLEKSRLLSDRFSAERPKGSFSTLEIQRTEQGDSAMYLCASSLKASGGNNEQFFGPGTRLTVL.

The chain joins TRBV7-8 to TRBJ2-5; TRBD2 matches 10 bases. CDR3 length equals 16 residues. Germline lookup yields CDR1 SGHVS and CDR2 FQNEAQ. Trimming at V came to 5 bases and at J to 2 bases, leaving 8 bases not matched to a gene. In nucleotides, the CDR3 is TGTGCCAGCAGCGGACCTAGCGGGGGCCTGCAAGAGACCCAGTACTTC. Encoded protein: CASSGPSGGLQETQYF.

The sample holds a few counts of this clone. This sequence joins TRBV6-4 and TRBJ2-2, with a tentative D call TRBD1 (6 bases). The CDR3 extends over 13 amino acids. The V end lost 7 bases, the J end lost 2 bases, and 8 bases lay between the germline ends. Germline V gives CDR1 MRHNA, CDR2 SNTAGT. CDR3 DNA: TGTGCCAGCAAACAGGGTAACACCGGGGAGCTGTTTTTT. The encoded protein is CASKQGNTGELFF.

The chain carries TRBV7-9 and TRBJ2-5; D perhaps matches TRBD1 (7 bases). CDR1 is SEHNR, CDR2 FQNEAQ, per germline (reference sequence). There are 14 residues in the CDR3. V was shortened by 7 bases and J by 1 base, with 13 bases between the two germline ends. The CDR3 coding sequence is TGTGCCAGCAACCCAGGGGGGTTCCAAGAGACCCAGTACTTC. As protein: CASNPGGFQETQYF.

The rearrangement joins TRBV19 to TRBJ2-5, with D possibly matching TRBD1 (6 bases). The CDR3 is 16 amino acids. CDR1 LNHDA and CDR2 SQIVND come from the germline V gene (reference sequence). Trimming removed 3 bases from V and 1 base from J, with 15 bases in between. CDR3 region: CASSIARTDTQETQYF. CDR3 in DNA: TGTGCCAGTAGTATCGCCCGGACAGACACCCAAGAGACCCAGTACTTC. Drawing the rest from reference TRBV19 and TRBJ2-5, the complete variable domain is DGGITQSPKYLFRKEGQNVTLSCEQNLNHDAMYWYRQDPGQGLRLIYYSQIVNDFQKGDIAEGYSVSREKKESFPLTVTSAQKNPTAFYLCASSIARTDTQETQYFGPGTRLLVL.

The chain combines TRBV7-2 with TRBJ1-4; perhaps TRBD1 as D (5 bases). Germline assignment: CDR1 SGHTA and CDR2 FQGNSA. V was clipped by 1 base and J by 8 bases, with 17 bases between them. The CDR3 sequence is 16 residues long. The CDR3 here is CASSLEAAGWGEKLFF. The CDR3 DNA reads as TGTGCCAGCAGCTTAGAGGCGGCAGGGTGGGGCGAAAAACTGTTTTTT.

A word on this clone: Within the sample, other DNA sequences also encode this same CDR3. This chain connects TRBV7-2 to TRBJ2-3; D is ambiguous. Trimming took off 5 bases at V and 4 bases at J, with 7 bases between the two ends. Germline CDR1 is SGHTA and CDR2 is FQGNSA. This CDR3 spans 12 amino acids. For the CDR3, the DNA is TGTGCCAGCAGCCCCCGCCCAGATACGCAGTATTTT. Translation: CASSPRPDTQYF. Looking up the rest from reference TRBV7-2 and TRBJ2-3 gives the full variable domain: GAGVSQSPSNKVTEKGKDVELRCDPISGHTALYWYRQSLGQGLEFLIYFQGNSAPDKSGLPSDRFSAERTGGSVSTLTIQRTQQEDSAVYLCASSPRPDTQYFGPGTRLTVL.

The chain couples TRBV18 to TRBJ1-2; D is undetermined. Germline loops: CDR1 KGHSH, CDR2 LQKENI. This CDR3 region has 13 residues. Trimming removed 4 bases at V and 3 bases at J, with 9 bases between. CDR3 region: CASSRGSDYGYTF. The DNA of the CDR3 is TGTGCCAGCTCACGAGGTTCAGACTATGGCTACACCTTC.

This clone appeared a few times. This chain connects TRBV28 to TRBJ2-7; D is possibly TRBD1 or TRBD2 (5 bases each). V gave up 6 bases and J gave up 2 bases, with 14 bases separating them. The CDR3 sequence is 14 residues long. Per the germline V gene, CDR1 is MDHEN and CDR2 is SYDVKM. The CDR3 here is CASRGTDGTYEQYF. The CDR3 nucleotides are TGTGCCAGCAGGGGGACGGACGGAACCTACGAGCAGTACTTC.

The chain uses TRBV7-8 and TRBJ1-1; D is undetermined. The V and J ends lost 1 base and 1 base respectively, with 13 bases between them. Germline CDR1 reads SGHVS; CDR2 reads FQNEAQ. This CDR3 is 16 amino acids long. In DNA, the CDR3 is TGTGCCAGCAGCTTAGAGAGGGTCGCCAGGAACACTGAAGCTTTCTTT. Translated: CASSLERVARNTEAFF.

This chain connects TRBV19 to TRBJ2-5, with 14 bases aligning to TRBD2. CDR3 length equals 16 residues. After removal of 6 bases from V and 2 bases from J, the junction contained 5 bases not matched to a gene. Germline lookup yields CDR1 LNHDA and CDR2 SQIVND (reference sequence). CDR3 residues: CASSWTSGGQQETQYF. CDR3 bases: TGTGCCAGTAGCTGGACTAGCGGGGGGCAACAAGAGACCCAGTACTTC.

The CDR3 here is CASSLAWDRQFF. CDR3 nucleotide sequence: TGTGCCAGCAGCTTAGCTTGGGACCGCCAGTTCTTC. The chain combines TRBV7-6 with TRBJ2-1; either TRBD1 or TRBD2 may supply D (5 bases each). V lost 0 bases and J 13 bases, leaving 10 bases between the germline ends. CDR3 length equals 12 residues. CDR1 is SGHVS, CDR2 FNYEAQ, per germline.

CDR3 residues: CASSQEVTGGTDEQYF. In DNA form, the CDR3 reads TGCGCCAGCAGCCAAGAAGTGACAGGCGGGACCGACGAGCAGTACTTC. The genes are TRBV4-1 and TRBJ2-7; D may be TRBD1 or TRBD2 (6 bases each). The V gene lost 0 bases and the J gene lost 5 bases, with 17 bases spanning the gap. The CDR3 length is 16 residues. CDR1 is MGHRA and CDR2 is YSYEKL in the germline V gene.

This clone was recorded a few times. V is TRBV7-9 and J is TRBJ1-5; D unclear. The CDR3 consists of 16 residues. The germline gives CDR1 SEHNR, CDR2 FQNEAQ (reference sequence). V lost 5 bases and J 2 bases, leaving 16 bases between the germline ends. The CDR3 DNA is TGTGCCAGCAGCCCAACCGGGTCGACGGGCAATCAGCCCCAGCATTTT. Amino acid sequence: CASSPTGSTGNQPQHF. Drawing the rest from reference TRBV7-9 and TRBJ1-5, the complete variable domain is DTGVSQNPRHKITKRGQNVTFRCDPISEHNRLYWYRQTLGQGPEFLTYFQNEAQLEKSRLLSDRFSAERPKGSFSTLEIQRTEQGDSAMYLCASSPTGSTGNQPQHFGDGTRLSIL.

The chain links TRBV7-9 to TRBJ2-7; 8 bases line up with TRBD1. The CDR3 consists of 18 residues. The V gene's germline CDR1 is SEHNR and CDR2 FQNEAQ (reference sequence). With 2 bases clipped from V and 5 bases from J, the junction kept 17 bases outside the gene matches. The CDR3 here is CASSLFLRRQGTRNEQYF. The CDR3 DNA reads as TGTGCCAGCAGCTTATTCCTCCGTAGACAGGGGACTCGTAACGAGCAGTACTTC.

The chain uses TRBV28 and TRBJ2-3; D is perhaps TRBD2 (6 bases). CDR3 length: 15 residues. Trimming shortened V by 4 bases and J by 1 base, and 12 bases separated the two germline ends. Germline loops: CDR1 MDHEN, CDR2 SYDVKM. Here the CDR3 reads CASSSLGGGTDTQYF. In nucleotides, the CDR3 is TGTGCCAGCAGTTCACTGGGGGGAGGCACAGATACGCAGTATTTT.

In DNA form, the CDR3 reads TGTGCCAGCAGCACCCGGGACAGGGTGAATTCACCCCTCCACTTT. Protein: CASSTRDRVNSPLHF. The chain couples TRBV9 to TRBJ1-6, with 9 bases aligning to TRBD1. Germline V gives CDR1 SGDLS, CDR2 YYNGEE. Losses at the gene ends were 4 bases for V and 7 bases for J; bases not matched to a gene: 6. The CDR3 totals 15 residues.

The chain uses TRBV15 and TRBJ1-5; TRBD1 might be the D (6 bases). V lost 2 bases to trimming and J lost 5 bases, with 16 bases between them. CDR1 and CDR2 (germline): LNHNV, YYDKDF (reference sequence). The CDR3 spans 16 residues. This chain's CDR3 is CATSRSLGGMDQPQHF. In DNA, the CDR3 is TGTGCCACCAGCAGATCCCTAGGGGGAATGGATCAGCCCCAGCATTTT.

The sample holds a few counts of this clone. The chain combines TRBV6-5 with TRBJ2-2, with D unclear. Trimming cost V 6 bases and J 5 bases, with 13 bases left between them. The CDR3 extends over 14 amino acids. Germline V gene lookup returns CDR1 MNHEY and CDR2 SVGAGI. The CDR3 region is CASRPPGLTGELFF. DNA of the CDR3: TGTGCCAGCAGACCCCCGGGCCTTACCGGGGAGCTGTTTTTT.

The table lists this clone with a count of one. The CDR3 region is CASRPPAGTGVWGNTIYF. The CDR3 DNA is TGTGCAAGTCGCCCCCCGGCTGGTACAGGGGTTTGGGGAAACACCATATATTTT. This rearrangement joins TRBV12-2 to TRBJ1-3; the DNA was not used to check the table's D call, TRBD1. TRBV12-2 is recorded as a pseudogene. This CDR3 is 18 amino acids long.

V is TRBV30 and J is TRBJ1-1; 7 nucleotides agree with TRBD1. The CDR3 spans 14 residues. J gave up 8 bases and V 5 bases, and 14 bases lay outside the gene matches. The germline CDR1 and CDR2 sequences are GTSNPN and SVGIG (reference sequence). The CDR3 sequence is CAWVKRDRLTEAFF. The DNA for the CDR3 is TGTGCCTGGGTCAAAAGGGACAGACTAACCGAAGCTTTCTTT.

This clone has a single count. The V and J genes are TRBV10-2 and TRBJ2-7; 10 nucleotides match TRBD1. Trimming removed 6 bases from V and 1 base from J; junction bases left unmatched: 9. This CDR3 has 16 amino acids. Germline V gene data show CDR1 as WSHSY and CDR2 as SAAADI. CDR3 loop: CASSRPGQGRSYEQYF. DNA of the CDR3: TGCGCCAGCAGCCGTCCGGGACAGGGGCGTTCCTACGAGCAGTACTTC.

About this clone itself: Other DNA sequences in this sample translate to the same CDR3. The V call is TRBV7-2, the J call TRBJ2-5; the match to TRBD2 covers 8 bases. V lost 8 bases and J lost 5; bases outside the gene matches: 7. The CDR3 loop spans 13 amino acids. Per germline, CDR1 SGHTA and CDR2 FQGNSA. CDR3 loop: CASSRGAGETQYF. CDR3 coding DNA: TGTGCCAGCTCGCGGGGGGCCGGGGAGACCCAGTACTTC.

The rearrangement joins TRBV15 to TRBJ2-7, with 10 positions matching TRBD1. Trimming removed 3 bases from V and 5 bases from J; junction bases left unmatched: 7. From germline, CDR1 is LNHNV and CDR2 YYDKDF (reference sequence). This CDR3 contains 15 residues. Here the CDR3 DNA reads TGTGCCACCAGCAGCCGGACAGGGGGAGACGACGAGCAGTACTTC. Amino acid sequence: CATSSRTGGDDEQYF.